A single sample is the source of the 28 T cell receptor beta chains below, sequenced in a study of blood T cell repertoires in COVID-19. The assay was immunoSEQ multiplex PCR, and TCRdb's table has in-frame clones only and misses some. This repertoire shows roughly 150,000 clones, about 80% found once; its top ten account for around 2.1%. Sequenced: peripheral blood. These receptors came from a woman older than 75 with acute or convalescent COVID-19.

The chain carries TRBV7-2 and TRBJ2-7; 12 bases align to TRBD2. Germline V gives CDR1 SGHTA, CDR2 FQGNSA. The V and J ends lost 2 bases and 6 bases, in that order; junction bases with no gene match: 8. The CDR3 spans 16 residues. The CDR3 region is CASSLLRASGGGEQYF. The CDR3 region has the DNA TGTGCCAGCAGCTTATTGAGAGCTAGCGGGGGGGGCGAGCAGTACTTC.

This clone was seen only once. This CDR3 reads CASSITGHEKLFF. In DNA, the CDR3 is TGTGCCAGTAGTATAACAGGACATGAAAAACTGTTTTTT. The chain uses TRBV19 and TRBJ1-4; a possible D gene is TRBD1 (5 bases). The CDR3 is 13 residues long. Germline V gene lookup returns CDR1 LNHDA and CDR2 SQIVND (reference sequence). V shed 2 bases and J shed 6 bases, with 7 bases lying between them.

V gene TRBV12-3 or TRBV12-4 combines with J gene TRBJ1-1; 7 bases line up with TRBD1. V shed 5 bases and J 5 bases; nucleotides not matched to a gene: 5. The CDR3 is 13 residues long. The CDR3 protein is CASSLYRGTEAFF. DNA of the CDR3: TGTGCCAGCAGTCTATACAGGGGTACTGAAGCTTTCTTT.

The CDR3 loop reads CSVPRQGEAFF. CDR3 sequence (DNA): TGCAGCGTTCCCCGACAGGGGGAAGCTTTCTTT. This chain joins TRBV29-1 and TRBJ1-1; 8 nucleotides align to TRBD1. The CDR3 has 11 amino acids. V shed 5 bases and J 8 bases; nucleotides not matched to a gene: 4. Germline V lookup: CDR1 SQVTM, CDR2 ANQGSEA.

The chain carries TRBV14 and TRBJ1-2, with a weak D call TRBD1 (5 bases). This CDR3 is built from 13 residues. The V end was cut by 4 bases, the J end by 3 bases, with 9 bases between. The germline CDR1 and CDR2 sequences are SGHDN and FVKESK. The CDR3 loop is CASSPTGYYGYTF. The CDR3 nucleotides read TGTGCCAGCAGCCCCACAGGTTACTATGGCTACACCTTC.

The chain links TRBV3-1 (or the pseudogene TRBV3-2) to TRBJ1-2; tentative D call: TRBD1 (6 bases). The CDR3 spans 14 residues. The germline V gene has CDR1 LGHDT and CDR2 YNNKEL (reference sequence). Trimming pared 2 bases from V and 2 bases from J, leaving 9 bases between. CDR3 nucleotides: TGTGCCAGCAGCCAACGGACAGTAAACTATGGCTACACCTTC. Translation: CASSQRTVNYGYTF.

The CDR3 nucleotides read TGTGCCTCCTCATCGGGGGGCGCCGATGAAAAACTGTTTTTT. This sequence encodes CASSSGGADEKLFF. The chain uses TRBV19 and TRBJ1-4, with TRBD1 as a possible D gene (6 bases). The CDR3 sequence is 14 residues long. Between the trimmed V and J ends, which lost 11 bases and 6 bases, there was a span of 19 bases. In germline, CDR1 is LNHDA, CDR2 SQIVND (reference sequence). Based on the CDR3 plus reference TRBV19 and TRBJ1-4, the full variable domain is DGGITQSPKYLFRKEGQNVTLSCEQNLNHDAMYWYRQDPGQGLRLIYYSQIVNDFQKGDIAEGYSVSREKKESFPLTVTSAQKNPTAFYLCASSSGGADEKLFFGSGTQLSVL.

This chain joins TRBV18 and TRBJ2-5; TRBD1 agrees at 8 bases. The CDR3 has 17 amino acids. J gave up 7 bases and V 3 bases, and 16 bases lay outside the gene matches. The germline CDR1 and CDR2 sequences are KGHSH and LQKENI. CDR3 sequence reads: CASSPGTGKGTSVTQYF. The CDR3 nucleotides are TGTGCCAGCTCACCCGGGACAGGAAAGGGGACAAGCGTGACCCAGTACTTC.

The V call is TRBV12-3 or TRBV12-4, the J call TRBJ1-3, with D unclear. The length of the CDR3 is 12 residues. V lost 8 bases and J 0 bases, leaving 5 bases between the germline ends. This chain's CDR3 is CASGSSGNTIYF. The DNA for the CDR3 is TGTGCCAGCGGGAGCTCTGGAAACACCATATATTTT.

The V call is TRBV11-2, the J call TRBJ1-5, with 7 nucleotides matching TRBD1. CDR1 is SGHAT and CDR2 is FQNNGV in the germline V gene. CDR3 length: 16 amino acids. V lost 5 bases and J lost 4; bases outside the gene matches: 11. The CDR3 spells CASSLQGGTGNQPQHF. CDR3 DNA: TGTGCCAGCAGCCTCCAGGGGGGAACAGGGAATCAGCCCCAGCATTTT.

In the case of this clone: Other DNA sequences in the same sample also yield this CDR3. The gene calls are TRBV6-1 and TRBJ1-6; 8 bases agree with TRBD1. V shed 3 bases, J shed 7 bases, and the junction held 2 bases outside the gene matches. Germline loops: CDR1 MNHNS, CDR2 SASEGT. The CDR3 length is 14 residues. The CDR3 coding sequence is TGTGCCAGCAGTGACCGACAGGGGAATTCACCCCTCCACTTT. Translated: CASSDRQGNSPLHF.

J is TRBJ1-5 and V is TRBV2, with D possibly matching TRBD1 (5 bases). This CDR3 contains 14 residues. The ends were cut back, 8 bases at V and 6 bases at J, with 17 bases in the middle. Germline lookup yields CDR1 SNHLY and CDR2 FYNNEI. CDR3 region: CASGQRQGSQPQHF. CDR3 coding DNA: TGTGCCAGCGGCCAACGGCAGGGTAGTCAGCCCCAGCATTTT.

The CDR3 region is CSVVSPNQPQHF. The CDR3 bases are TGCAGCGTTGTGAGTCCAAATCAGCCCCAGCATTTT. The genes are TRBV29-1 and TRBJ1-5; D gene unclear. The CDR3 spans 12 residues. Germline V gene sequence: CDR1 SQVTM, CDR2 ANQGSEA. V shed 4 bases and J shed 4 bases, with 8 bases lying between them.

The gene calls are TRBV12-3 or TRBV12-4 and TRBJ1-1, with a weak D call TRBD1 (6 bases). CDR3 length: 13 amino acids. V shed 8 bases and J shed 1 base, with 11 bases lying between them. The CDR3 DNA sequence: TGTGCCAGCGCCTTAGGGGGGAACACTGAAGCTTTCTTT. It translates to CASALGGNTEAFF.

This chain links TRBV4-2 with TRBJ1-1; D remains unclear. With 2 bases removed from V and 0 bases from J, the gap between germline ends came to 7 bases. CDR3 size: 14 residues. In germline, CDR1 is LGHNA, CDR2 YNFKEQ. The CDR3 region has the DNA TGTGCCAGCAGCCAACCCGGTATGAACACTGAAGCTTTCTTT. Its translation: CASSQPGMNTEAFF.

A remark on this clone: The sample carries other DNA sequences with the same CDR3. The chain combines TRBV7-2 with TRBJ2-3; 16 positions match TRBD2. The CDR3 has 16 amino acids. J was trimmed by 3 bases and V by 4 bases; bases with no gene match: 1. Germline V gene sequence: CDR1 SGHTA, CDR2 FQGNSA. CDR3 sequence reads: CASSSGLAGGTDTQYF. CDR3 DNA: TGTGCCAGCAGCTCGGGACTAGCGGGGGGGACAGATACGCAGTATTTT.

The CDR3 DNA follows: TGTGCCAGCAGCCCAGAGGGCCAAACGCAGTATTTT. Protein product: CASSPEGQTQYF. The rearrangement links TRBV11-3 to TRBJ2-3, with D perhaps matching TRBD2 (5 bases). Germline V lookup: CDR1 SGHNT, CDR2 YENEEA. There are 12 residues in the CDR3. Trimming pared 5 bases from V and 9 bases from J, leaving 12 bases between.

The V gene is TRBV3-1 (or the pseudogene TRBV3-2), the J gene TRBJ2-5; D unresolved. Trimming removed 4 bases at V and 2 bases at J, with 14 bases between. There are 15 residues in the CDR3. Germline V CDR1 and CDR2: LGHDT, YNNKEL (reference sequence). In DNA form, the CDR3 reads TGTGCCAGCAGCCGAAATCCCGACTTTCAAGAGACCCAGTACTTC. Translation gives CASSRNPDFQETQYF.

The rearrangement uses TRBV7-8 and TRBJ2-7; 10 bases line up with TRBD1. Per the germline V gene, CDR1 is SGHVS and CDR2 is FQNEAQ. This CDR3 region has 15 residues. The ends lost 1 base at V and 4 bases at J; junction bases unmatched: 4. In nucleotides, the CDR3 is TGTGCCAGCAGCTTAGTTTCGGACAGGGGGTACGAGCAGTACTTC. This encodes CASSLVSDRGYEQYF.

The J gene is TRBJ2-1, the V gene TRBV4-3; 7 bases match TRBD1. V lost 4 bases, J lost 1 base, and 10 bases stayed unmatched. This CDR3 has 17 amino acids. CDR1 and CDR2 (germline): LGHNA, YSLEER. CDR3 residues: CASSPTGPLASYNEQFF. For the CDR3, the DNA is TGCGCCAGCAGCCCGACAGGGCCGCTAGCTTCCTACAATGAGCAGTTCTTC.

Written as DNA, the CDR3 is TGTGCCAGCAGCTTTACCGACAGGTCCACCGGGGAGCTGTTTTTT. It specifies CASSFTDRSTGELFF. The chain is built from TRBV5-5 and TRBJ2-2; maybe TRBD1 (6 bases). The length of the CDR3 is 15 residues. Germline-derived CDR1 and CDR2 are SGHKS and YYEKEE (reference sequence). V gave up 2 bases and J gave up 4 bases, with 12 bases separating them.

The CDR3 DNA is TGTGCCAGTAGTGGGGGCAGGGTTGGGCAGCCCCAGCATTTT. As protein: CASSGGRVGQPQHF. The rearrangement links TRBV19 to TRBJ1-5, with D perhaps TRBD1 (6 bases). The CDR3 consists of 14 residues. Germline-derived CDR1 and CDR2 are LNHDA and SQIVND (reference sequence). The V end was cut by 5 bases, the J end by 7 bases, with 15 bases between. The entire variable domain, with the rest obtained from reference TRBV19 and TRBJ1-5, is as follows: DGGITQSPKYLFRKEGQNVTLSCEQNLNHDAMYWYRQDPGQGLRLIYYSQIVNDFQKGDIAEGYSVSREKKESFPLTVTSAQKNPTAFYLCASSGGRVGQPQHFGDGTRLSIL.

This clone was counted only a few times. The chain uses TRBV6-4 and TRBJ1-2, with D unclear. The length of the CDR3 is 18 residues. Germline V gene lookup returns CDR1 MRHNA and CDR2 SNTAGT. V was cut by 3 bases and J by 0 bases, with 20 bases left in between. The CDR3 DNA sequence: TGTGCCAGCAGTGAAGACACGGATGCCCTTAAAGCTAACTATGGCTACACCTTC. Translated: CASSEDTDALKANYGYTF.

CDR3 DNA sequence: TGTGCCAGCAGTTGGGGCGGGAGTTTCACCGGGGAGCTGTTTTTT. Translation: CASSWGGSFTGELFF. The rearrangement links TRBV28 to TRBJ2-2; 7 nucleotides agree with TRBD2. Trimming took 4 bases from V and 4 from J; bases not matched to a gene: 6. Germline loops: CDR1 MDHEN, CDR2 SYDVKM. The CDR3 contains 15 residues. The whole variable domain, remainder taken from reference TRBV28 and TRBJ2-2, is DVKVTQSSRYLVKRTGEKVFLECVQDMDHENMFWYRQDPGLGLRLIYFSYDVKMKEKGDIPEGYSVSREKKERFSLILESASTNQTSMYLCASSWGGSFTGELFFGEGSRLTVL.

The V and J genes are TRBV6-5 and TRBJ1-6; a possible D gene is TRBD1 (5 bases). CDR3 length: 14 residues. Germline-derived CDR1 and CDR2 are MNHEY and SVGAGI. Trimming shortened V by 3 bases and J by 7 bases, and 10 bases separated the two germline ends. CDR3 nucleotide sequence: TGTGCCAGCAGTTATCGGGGGGAGAATTCACCCCTCCACTTT. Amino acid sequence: CASSYRGENSPLHF.

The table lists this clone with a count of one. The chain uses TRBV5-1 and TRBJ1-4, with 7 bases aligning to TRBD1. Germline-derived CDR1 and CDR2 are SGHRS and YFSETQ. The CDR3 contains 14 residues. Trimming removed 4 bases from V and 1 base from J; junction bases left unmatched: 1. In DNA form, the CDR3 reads TGCGCCAGCAGCCGACAGGGAACTAATGAAAAACTGTTTTTT. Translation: CASSRQGTNEKLFF.

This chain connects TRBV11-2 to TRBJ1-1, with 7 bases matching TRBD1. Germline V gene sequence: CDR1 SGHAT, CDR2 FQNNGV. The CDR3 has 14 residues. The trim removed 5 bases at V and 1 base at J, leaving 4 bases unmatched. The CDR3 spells CASSPRQGNTEAFF. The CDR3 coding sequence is TGTGCCAGCAGCCCTAGACAGGGGAACACTGAAGCTTTCTTT.

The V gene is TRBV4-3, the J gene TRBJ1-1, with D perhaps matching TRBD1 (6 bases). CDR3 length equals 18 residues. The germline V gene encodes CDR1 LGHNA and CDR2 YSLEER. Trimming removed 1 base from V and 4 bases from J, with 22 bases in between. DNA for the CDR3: TGCGCCAGCAGCCAAGCCTCCGGGACAATAGGCCGGGGCACTGAAGCTTTCTTT. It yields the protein CASSQASGTIGRGTEAFF.